This record concerns one T cell receptor beta chain sequence. The CDR3 totals 16 residues. V was clipped by 4 bases and J by 7 bases; unmatched bases: 12. Germline V lookup: CDR1 SGHRS, CDR2 YFSETQ. The sample is drawn from a study of cytomegalovirus exposure and HLA in healthy donors. Overall study context: One earlier analysis, a look at roughly 180 million T cells, found roughly 120 million unique TCR beta sequences.

Amplification used 60 Vbeta primers and 13 Jbeta primers. Measured with immunoSEQ multiplex PCR; TCRdb has only the in-frame clones, and not every one. The sample consists of 140,000 or so clones, about 85% of them appearing once. The source material was PBMCs. The chain couples TRBV5-1 to TRBJ2-1; 9 bases are shared with TRBD1. The sequence was obtained from a boy aged 2 to 9 in good health and CMV-seronegative. The CDR3 reads CASSPGDRAAGNEQFF. DNA for the CDR3: TGCGCCAGCAGCCCTGGGGACAGGGCTGCTGGTAATGAGCAGTTCTTC. Based on the CDR3 plus reference TRBV5-1 and TRBJ2-1, the full variable domain is KAGVTQTPRYLIKTRGQQVTLSCSPISGHRSVSWYQQTPGQGLQFLFEYFSETQRNKGNFPGRFSGRQFSNSRSEMNVSTLELGDSALYLCASSPGDRAAGNEQFFGPGTRLTVL.